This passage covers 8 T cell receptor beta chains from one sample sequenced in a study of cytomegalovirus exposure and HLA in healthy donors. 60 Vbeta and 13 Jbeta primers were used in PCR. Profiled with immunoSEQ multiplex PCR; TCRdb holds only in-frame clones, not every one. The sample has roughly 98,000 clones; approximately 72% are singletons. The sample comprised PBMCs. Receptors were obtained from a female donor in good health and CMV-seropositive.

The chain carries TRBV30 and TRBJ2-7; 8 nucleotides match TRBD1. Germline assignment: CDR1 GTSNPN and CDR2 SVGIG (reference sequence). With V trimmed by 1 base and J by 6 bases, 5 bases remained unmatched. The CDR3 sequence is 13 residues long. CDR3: CAWSGTGWGEQYF. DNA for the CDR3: TGTGCCTGGAGTGGGACAGGGTGGGGCGAGCAGTACTTC. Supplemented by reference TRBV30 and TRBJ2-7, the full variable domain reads SQTIHQWPATLVQPVGSPLSLECTVEGTSNPNLYWYRQAAGRGLQLLFYSVGIGQISSEVPQNLSASRPQDRQFILSSKKLLLSDSGFYLCAWSGTGWGEQYFGPGTRLTVT.

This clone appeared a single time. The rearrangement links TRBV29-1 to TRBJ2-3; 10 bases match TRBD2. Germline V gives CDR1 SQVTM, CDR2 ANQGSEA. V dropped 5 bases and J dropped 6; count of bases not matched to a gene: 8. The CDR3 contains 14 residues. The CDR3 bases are TGCAGCGTTCAAGGGGCTAGCGGGGGTGATACGCAGTATTTT. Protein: CSVQGASGGDTQYF.

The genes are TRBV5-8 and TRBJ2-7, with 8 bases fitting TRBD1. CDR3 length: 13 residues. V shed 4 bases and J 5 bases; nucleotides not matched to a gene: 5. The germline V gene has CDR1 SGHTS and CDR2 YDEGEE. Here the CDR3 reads CASSPRGLDEQYF. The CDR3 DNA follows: TGTGCCAGCAGCCCCAGGGGGCTGGACGAGCAGTACTTC.

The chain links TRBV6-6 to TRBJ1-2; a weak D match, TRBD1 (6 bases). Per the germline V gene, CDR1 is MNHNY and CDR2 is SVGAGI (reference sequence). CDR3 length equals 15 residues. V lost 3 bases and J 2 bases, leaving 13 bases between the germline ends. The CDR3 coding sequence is TGTGCCAGCAGTTATGGGGACACTCGAAACTATGGCTACACCTTC. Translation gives CASSYGDTRNYGYTF.

Here the CDR3 reads CASMGTGRVIQYF. CDR3 DNA sequence: TGTGCCAGCATGGGGACAGGGAGGGTCATTCAGTACTTC. V usage is TRBV2 and J usage is TRBJ2-4; 9 bases match TRBD1. Germline V CDR1 and CDR2: SNHLY, FYNNEI. Trimming took 7 bases from V and 9 from J; bases not matched to a gene: 7. The CDR3 runs 13 residues.

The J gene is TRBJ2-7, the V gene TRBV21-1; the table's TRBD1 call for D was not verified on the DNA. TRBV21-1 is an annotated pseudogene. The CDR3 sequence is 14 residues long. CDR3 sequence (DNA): TGTGCCAGCAGCACGGGACAGGGAATCGTGGAGCAGTACTTC. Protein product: CASSTGQGIVEQYF.

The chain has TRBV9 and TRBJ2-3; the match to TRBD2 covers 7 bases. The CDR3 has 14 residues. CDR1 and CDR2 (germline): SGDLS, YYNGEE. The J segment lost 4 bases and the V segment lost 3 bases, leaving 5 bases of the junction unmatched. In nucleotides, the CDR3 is TGTGCCAGCAGCGCCGATGCGGGGGCAGATACGCAGTATTTT. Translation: CASSADAGADTQYF.

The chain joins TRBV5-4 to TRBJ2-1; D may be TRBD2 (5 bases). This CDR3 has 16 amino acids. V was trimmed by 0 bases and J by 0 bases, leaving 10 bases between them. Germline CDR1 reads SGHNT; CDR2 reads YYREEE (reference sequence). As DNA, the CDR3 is TGTGCCAGCAGCTTGGGGGGAGTGAGCTCCTACAATGAGCAGTTCTTC. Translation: CASSLGGVSSYNEQFF.